The count of the clone carrying this T cell receptor (beta chain) is one. Per the germline V gene, CDR1 is LGHNA and CDR2 is YSLEER. The CDR3 sequence is 14 residues long. V was cut by 1 base and J by 7 bases, with 13 bases left in between. The data originate from a study of cytomegalovirus exposure and HLA in healthy donors. Some clones are missing from TCRdb's copy, which holds only in-frame ones; the method was immunoSEQ multiplex PCR. This table has tens of thousands of clones, roughly 93% appearing once. This receptor was obtained from a woman aged 25 to 45 in good health and CMV-seronegative. The sample consisted of PBMCs. The gene calls are TRBV4-3 and TRBJ1-1; D gene unclear. The CDR3 DNA follows: TGCGCCAGCAGCCAAGCGACGCAGCGGGTTGAAGCTTTCTTT. This encodes CASSQATQRVEAFF.